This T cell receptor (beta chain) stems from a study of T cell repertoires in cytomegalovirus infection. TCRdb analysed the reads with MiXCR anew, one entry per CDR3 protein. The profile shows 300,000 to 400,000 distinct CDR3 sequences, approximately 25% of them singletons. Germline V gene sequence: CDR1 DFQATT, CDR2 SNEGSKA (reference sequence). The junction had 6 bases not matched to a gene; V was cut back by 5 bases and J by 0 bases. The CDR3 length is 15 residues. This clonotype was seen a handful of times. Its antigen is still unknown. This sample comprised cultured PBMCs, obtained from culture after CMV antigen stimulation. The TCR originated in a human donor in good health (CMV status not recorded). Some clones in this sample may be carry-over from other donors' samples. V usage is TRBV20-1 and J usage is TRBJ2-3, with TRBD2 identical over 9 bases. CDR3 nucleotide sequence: TGCAGTGCTGCCCGACTAGCGGCTAGCACAGATACGCAGTATTTT. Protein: CSAARLAASTDTQYF.